These 8 T cell receptor beta chains were sequenced from one sample in a study of cytomegalovirus exposure and HLA in healthy donors. Produced via immunoSEQ multiplex PCR; TCRdb's table is partial and in-frame only. This table has some 250,000 clones, 90% appearing once. Input material: PBMCs. These receptors originate from a woman under 30 in good health and CMV-seronegative.

The V call is TRBV5-1, the J call TRBJ2-5, with a weak D call TRBD1 (6 bases). Trimming shortened V by 4 bases and J by 1 base, and 11 bases separated the two germline ends. CDR1 is SGHRS and CDR2 is YFSETQ in the germline V gene. This CDR3 is 14 amino acids long. CDR3 sequence reads: CASSKGDTQETQYF. DNA for the CDR3: TGCGCCAGCAGCAAAGGGGACACCCAAGAGACCCAGTACTTC.

The V and J genes are TRBV28 and TRBJ2-3, with 7 bases identical to TRBD2. The germline V gene encodes CDR1 MDHEN and CDR2 SYDVKM. Trimming removed 8 bases from V and 2 bases from J; junction bases left unmatched: 13. The CDR3 has 16 amino acids. CDR3 in amino acids: CASGFARGYLTDTQYF. The CDR3 coding sequence is TGTGCCAGCGGATTCGCGCGGGGGTATCTCACAGATACGCAGTATTTT. The full variable domain, with the rest looked up from reference TRBV28 and TRBJ2-3, is DVKVTQSSRYLVKRTGEKVFLECVQDMDHENMFWYRQDPGLGLRLIYFSYDVKMKEKGDIPEGYSVSREKKERFSLILESASTNQTSMYLCASGFARGYLTDTQYFGPGTRLTVL.

The J gene is TRBJ2-3, the V gene TRBV7-9; 10 bases match TRBD2. J was trimmed by 6 bases and V by 5 bases; bases with no gene match: 8. Germline V gives CDR1 SEHNR, CDR2 FQNEAQ (reference sequence). This CDR3 contains 15 residues. The CDR3 bases are TGTGCCAGCAGCCGCCTAGCGGGGGTGTTGGATACGCAGTATTTT. It translates to CASSRLAGVLDTQYF.

The rearrangement links TRBV2 to TRBJ1-6; 9 nucleotides line up with TRBD1. The trim removed 8 bases at V and 10 bases at J, leaving 18 bases unmatched. Germline CDR1 and CDR2: SNHLY and FYNNEI. The CDR3 is 17 residues long. In nucleotides, the CDR3 is TGTGCCAGCCTGTTTAGTGTCTCGGACAGGGGTAGGTCACCCCTCCACTTT. It is translated as CASLFSVSDRGRSPLHF.

The V call is TRBV11-2, the J call TRBJ2-7; 7 positions agree with TRBD1. The CDR3 is made up of 12 amino acids. The germline V gene encodes CDR1 SGHAT and CDR2 FQNNGV. The V gene end was trimmed by 6 bases and the J gene end by 4 bases; junction bases not matched to a gene: 3. In nucleotides, the CDR3 is TGTGCCAGCAGGCAACAGGGGTACGAGCAGTACTTC. This codes for CASRQQGYEQYF.

The V gene is TRBV4-3, the J gene TRBJ2-3; D call uncertain. The CDR3 covers 15 residues. Germline V gene data show CDR1 as LGHNA and CDR2 as YSLEER. V lost 0 bases to trimming and J lost 0 bases, with 7 bases between them. CDR3 protein: CASSQELLSTDTQYF. DNA for the CDR3: TGCGCCAGCAGCCAAGAGCTACTTAGCACAGATACGCAGTATTTT.

The genes are TRBV5-6 and TRBJ1-2; possibly TRBD1 for D (6 bases). CDR1 SGHDT and CDR2 YYEEEE come from the germline V gene. V gave up 5 bases and J gave up 1 base, with 15 bases separating them. There are 15 residues in the CDR3. The CDR3 DNA sequence: TGTGCCAGCAGTCTTGAGTCAGGGGTTAACTATGGCTACACCTTC. It yields the protein CASSLESGVNYGYTF.

The chain couples TRBV10-3 to TRBJ1-1; D may be TRBD1 (5 bases). The V end lost 8 bases, the J end lost 2 bases, and 12 bases lay between the germline ends. CDR1 and CDR2 from the germline V gene are ENHRY and SYGVKD. This CDR3 contains 13 residues. CDR3 residues: CAIGPGSNTEAFF. CDR3 coding DNA: TGTGCCATCGGACCAGGGTCAAACACTGAAGCTTTCTTT.